Listed below are T cell receptor beta chains from one sample, sequenced in a study of shared clonotypes between healthy human individuals. Sequencing was performed with immunoSEQ multiplex PCR; in TCRdb, only in-frame clones are kept and a portion is missing. The sample shows over 950,000 clones, approximately 75% of them seen only once. Sequences were obtained from memory CD4+ T cells from PBMCs. Source of these receptors: a man aged 18 to 35 in good health. Some clones in this sample may be carry-over from other donors' samples. CDR3s include the opening cysteine and the closing phenylalanine or tryptophan. The order of the fields is clone size, V gene, D gene, J gene, CDR3 protein, CDR3 DNA. D genes are given only for firm matches. Some rows have no size entry. The others give once, few or many, or a class for an expanded clone.

size: .; V: TRBV5-1; D: TRBD2; J: TRBJ2-7; CDR3: CASSLKNLAGTVSYEQYF; DNA: TGCGCCAGCAGCTTGAAGAACCTAGCGGGTACCGTCTCCTACGAGCAGTACTTC
size: .; V: TRBV7-2; D: .; J: TRBJ2-2; CDR3: CASSNRGNTGELFF; DNA: TGTGCCAGCAGCAACCGGGGGAACACCGGGGAGCTGTTTTTT
size: .; V: TRBV2; D: .; J: TRBJ1-6; CDR3: CASSESSYNSPLHF; DNA: TGTGCCAGCAGTGAGTCCTCATATAATTCACCCCTCCACTTT
size: .; V: TRBV2; D: TRBD1; J: TRBJ1-2; CDR3: CASSEARQGANYGYTF; DNA: TGTGCCAGCAGTGAAGCACGACAGGGGGCTAACTATGGCTACACCTTC
size: .; V: TRBV15; D: .; J: TRBJ1-1; CDR3: CATQGGGNTEAFF; DNA: TGTGCCACCCAGGGAGGGGGAAACACTGAAGCTTTCTTT
size: .; V: TRBV20-1; D: .; J: TRBJ2-5; CDR3: CSAKVGGTQYF; DNA: TGCAGTGCTAAGGTGGGCGGGACCCAGTACTTC
size: .; V: TRBV14; D: .; J: TRBJ1-1; CDR3: CASSQIDTNTEAFF; DNA: TGTGCCAGCAGCCAAATTGACACAAACACTGAAGCTTTCTTT
size: .; V: TRBV11-2; D: .; J: TRBJ2-5; CDR3: CATSGPSRETQYF; DNA: TGTGCCACCTCCGGGCCCTCGAGGGAGACCCAGTACTTC
size: many; V: TRBV6-1; D: TRBD1; J: TRBJ1-2; CDR3: CASRFEQGMIYGYTF; DNA: TGTGCCAGCAGGTTCGAACAGGGGATGATCTATGGCTACACCTTC
size: .; V: TRBV28; D: TRBD1; J: TRBJ1-4; CDR3: CASSSGQATNEKLFF; DNA: TGTGCCAGCAGTTCAGGACAGGCTACTAATGAAAAACTGTTTTTT
size: .; V: TRBV7-8; D: TRBD2; J: TRBJ2-7; CDR3: CASSLETSGGYEQYF; DNA: TGTGCCAGCAGCTTAGAAACTAGCGGAGGCTACGAGCAGTACTTC
size: .; V: TRBV28; D: TRBD1; J: TRBJ1-2; CDR3: CASRLGTGYGYTF; DNA: TGTGCCAGCAGGTTAGGGACAGGCTATGGCTACACCTTC
size: .; V: TRBV4-2; D: TRBD1; J: TRBJ2-1; CDR3: CASSQASTGGASYNEQFF; DNA: TGTGCCAGCAGCCAAGCCTCGACAGGGGGCGCCTCCTACAATGAGCAGTTCTTC
size: once; V: TRBV2; D: .; J: TRBJ1-1; CDR3: CASSAQGMNTEAFF; DNA: TGTGCCAGCAGTGCTCAGGGCATGAACACTGAAGCTTTCTTT
size: .; V: TRBV6-1; D: .; J: TRBJ2-1; CDR3: CASTRREHSHEQFF; DNA: TGTGCCAGCACCCGAAGGGAACACAGCCATGAGCAGTTCTTC
size: once; V: TRBV2; D: .; J: TRBJ1-4; CDR3: CATKGNRLAEKLFF; DNA: TGTGCCACCAAGGGTAACCGTTTGGCGGAAAAACTGTTTTTT
size: once; V: TRBV9; D: .; J: TRBJ1-4; CDR3: CASSPRDNTNEKLFF; DNA: TGTGCCAGCAGCCCCCGGGACAACACTAATGAAAAACTGTTTTTT
size: .; V: TRBV6-6; D: TRBD2; J: TRBJ2-7; CDR3: CASSYPAGSLEQYF; DNA: TGTGCCAGCAGTTACCCAGCGGGATCCCTCGAGCAGTACTTC
size: .; V: TRBV28; D: .; J: TRBJ1-3; CDR3: CASFSVGGPSSGNTIYF; DNA: TGTGCCAGCTTCAGCGTTGGGGGGCCAAGCTCTGGAAACACCATATATTTT
size: .; V: TRBV6-6; D: .; J: TRBJ2-1; CDR3: CASSPQGPYNEQFF; DNA: TGTGCCAGCAGTCCACAGGGACCATACAATGAGCAGTTCTTC
size: .; V: TRBV5-1; D: .; J: TRBJ2-7; CDR3: CASSPTPQDYYEQYF; DNA: TGCGCCAGCAGCCCAACCCCACAGGATTACTACGAGCAGTACTTC
size: once; V: TRBV4-1; D: TRBD2; J: TRBJ2-1; CDR3: CASRSGSGSYNEQFF; DNA: TGCGCCAGCAGGAGCGGGAGTGGCTCCTACAATGAGCAGTTCTTC
size: .; V: TRBV19; D: TRBD2; J: TRBJ2-2; CDR3: CASRGGATGTGELFF; DNA: TGTGCCAGTAGGGGAGGGGCCACGGGCACCGGGGAGCTGTTTTTT
size: .; V: TRBV2; D: TRBD2; J: TRBJ2-1; CDR3: CASNLAGGPREQFF; DNA: TGTGCCAGCAATCTAGCGGGAGGACCGCGGGAGCAGTTCTTC
size: .; V: TRBV7-9; D: .; J: TRBJ2-7; CDR3: CASSLRGEGSYEQYF; DNA: TGTGCCAGCAGCTTAAGGGGGGAGGGATCCTACGAGCAGTACTTC
size: .; V: TRBV5-4; D: .; J: TRBJ1-1; CDR3: CARSLVVTEAFF; DNA: TGTGCCAGAAGCCTCGTGGTGACTGAAGCTTTCTTT
size: .; V: TRBV28; D: TRBD1; J: TRBJ2-3; CDR3: CASTDRGPDTQYF; DNA: TGTGCCAGCACAGACAGGGGCCCAGATACGCAGTATTTT
size: .; V: TRBV9; D: TRBD1; J: TRBJ2-7; CDR3: CASSPGTGGRYEQYF; DNA: TGTGCCAGCAGCCCTGGGACAGGGGGCCGCTACGAGCAGTACTTC
size: .; V: TRBV12-2; D: .; J: TRBJ2-1; CDR3: CASRPGQPPYNEQFF; DNA: TGTGCAAGTCGCCCCGGACAGCCACCCTACAATGAGCAGTTCTTC
size: .; V: TRBV11-3; D: .; J: TRBJ1-1; CDR3: CASSLTGSPEAFF; DNA: TGTGCCAGCAGCTTAACAGGGTCCCCTGAAGCTTTCTTT
size: .; V: TRBV19; D: .; J: TRBJ1-5; CDR3: CASSIVGEPSQHF; DNA: TGTGCCAGTAGTATAGTGGGGGAACCTTCCCAGCATTTT